This TCR beta chain was recorded in a study of graft-versus-host responses after intestinal transplantation. Study context: Anti-thymocyte globulin induction was given to all recipients, followed by tacrolimus and steroids for 3 to 4 years.

Only in-frame clones appear in the TCRdb table, and some are missing; sequencing was by immunoSEQ multiplex PCR. Among 85,000 to 100,000 clones listed, 86% were seen once. A word on this clone: The antigen is unknown.

Germline V lookup: CDR1 WNHNN, CDR2 SYGVQD (reference sequence). The junction had 6 bases not matched to a gene; V was cut back by 4 bases and J by 3 bases. CDR3 size: 15 residues. Study-wide results and caveats: Early declines in HvG clones that occurred post-transplant were associated with peak circulating GvH clone levels. Where graft-donor T cell macrochimerism was present, patients had high graft-versus-host to host-versus-graft clonal ratios in allografts.

The origin of this receptor is a human patient who received an intestinal transplant, so some T cells may come from the graft donor. The sample was PBMCs, taken 255 days after intestinal transplant. The chain joins TRBV10-1 to TRBJ2-1; 7 bases align to TRBD1. The CDR3 region is CASSGQGGNYNEQFF. CDR3 in DNA: TGCGCCAGCAGTGGACAGGGCGGTAACTACAATGAGCAGTTCTTC.